Listed below are T cell receptor beta chains from one sample, sequenced in a study of T cell repertoires in cytomegalovirus infection. TCRdb redid the calling of the reads with MiXCR, one entry per CDR3 protein. This table has 80,000 to 130,000 distinct CDR3 sequences, 20% to 25% appearing once. The sequenced sample was CD8+ T cells from PBMCs. These receptors were collected from a human donor in good health (CMV status not recorded). Some clones in this sample may be carry-over from other donors' samples. Each CDR3 is given without its conserved first and last residue. Only part of the rows carry a size: once, few, many, or a class if the clone is expanded.

CDR3: ASSQTGGFADTQY; size: many; J: TRBJ2-3; V: TRBV7-2
CDR3: ASSLRVQETQY; size: few; J: TRBJ2-5; V: TRBV7-6
CDR3: ASSHSGTNNEQF; size: .; J: TRBJ2-1; V: TRBV6-2/TRBV6-3
CDR3: ASSQSFRGPIADQPQH; size: .; J: TRBJ1-5; V: TRBV23-1
CDR3: ASSPIPGGAPDTQY; size: few; J: TRBJ2-3; V: TRBV7-3
CDR3: ASSETGGAPYEQY; size: .; J: TRBJ2-7; V: TRBV11-1
CDR3: ASSSPAGANTGELF; size: few; J: TRBJ2-2; V: TRBV5-6
CDR3: ASSYLRGGGDEQF; size: .; J: TRBJ2-1; V: TRBV6-4
CDR3: ASRAARSTEAF; size: .; J: TRBJ1-1; V: TRBV10-2
CDR3: ASRRTSGSLSQETQY; size: .; J: TRBJ2-5; V: TRBV7-4
CDR3: ASSPGPTEAF; size: .; J: TRBJ1-1; V: TRBV13
CDR3: ASRGKRETQY; size: .; J: TRBJ2-5; V: TRBV2
CDR3: SGRWTSGRADTQY; size: few; J: TRBJ2-3; V: TRBV20-1
CDR3: ASSLNAGGRDTQY; size: few; J: TRBJ2-3; V: TRBV7-2
CDR3: SVPNLDRGNTGELF; size: .; J: TRBJ2-2; V: TRBV29-1
CDR3: ASSLGFEDRVYEQY; size: few; J: TRBJ2-7; V: TRBV7-9
CDR3: ASGLKPTEAF; size: .; J: TRBJ1-1; V: TRBV12-5
CDR3: ASNGLAASYEQY; size: few; J: TRBJ2-7; V: TRBV7-9
CDR3: ASSPNRAEAF; size: few; J: TRBJ1-1; V: TRBV18
CDR3: ASSPDGGSRYT; size: .; J: TRBJ1-2; V: TRBV6-6
CDR3: ASKKGQIYEQY; size: .; J: TRBJ2-7; V: TRBV28
CDR3: ASRMDSNSGANVLT; size: .; J: TRBJ2-6; V: TRBV19
CDR3: AWSGSQSSGANVLT; size: .; J: TRBJ2-6; V: TRBV30
CDR3: ASRGTAGNTIY; size: many; J: TRBJ1-3; V: TRBV7-2
CDR3: ASSSLAGGPYDTDTQY; size: many; J: TRBJ2-3; V: TRBV7-2
CDR3: SARNRGLVYEQY; size: few; J: TRBJ2-7; V: TRBV20-1
CDR3: ASRPPPGLDLGNTGELF; size: many; J: TRBJ2-2; V: TRBV7-9
CDR3: SVYLDRGGTGELF; size: .; J: TRBJ2-2; V: TRBV29-1
CDR3: ASSLDYTPYEQY; size: .; J: TRBJ2-7; V: TRBV28
CDR3: ASIGGLAGITYNEQF; size: few; J: TRBJ2-1; V: TRBV7-9
CDR3: ASSRTGSTVGELF; size: few; J: TRBJ2-2; V: TRBV6-6
CDR3: ASIPTSGGYNEQF; size: few; J: TRBJ2-1; V: TRBV6-6
CDR3: ASSPQPLGYGYT; size: many; J: TRBJ1-2; V: TRBV7-2